This passage covers 28 T cell receptor beta chains from one sample sequenced in a study of blood T cell repertoires in COVID-19. Using immunoSEQ multiplex PCR, the repertoire was profiled, and TCRdb retains in-frame clones only, with some absent. The table shows some 530,000 clones, with approximately 90% occurring only once. Sequencing used PBMCs or T cells enriched from blood (not recorded which). The receptor set was obtained from a woman aged 60-75 years who had recovered from COVID-19.

The chain links TRBV4-1 to TRBJ1-1, with 8 bases fitting TRBD1. The CDR3 covers 16 residues. In germline, CDR1 is MGHRA, CDR2 YSYEKL. V was pared by 1 base and J by 0 bases, with 4 bases of the junction left unmatched. CDR3 region: CASSQGEDRVNTEAFF. The CDR3 coding sequence is TGCGCCAGCAGCCAAGGGGAGGACAGGGTGAACACTGAAGCTTTCTTT.

This sequence joins TRBV7-2 and TRBJ1-5; D is ambiguous. Trimming took off 5 bases at V and 9 bases at J, with 14 bases between the two ends. The CDR3 is made up of 13 amino acids. Germline V gives CDR1 SGHTA, CDR2 FQGNSA. This chain's CDR3 is CASSLNPGRPQHF. As DNA, the CDR3 is TGTGCCAGCAGCCTTAACCCTGGGCGGCCCCAGCATTTT.

The V gene is TRBV7-2, the J gene TRBJ2-5; TRBD1 matches at 7 bases. The length of the CDR3 is 15 residues. V lost 4 bases and J lost 1; bases outside the gene matches: 6. CDR1 is SGHTA, CDR2 FQGNSA, per germline. The CDR3 nucleotides read TGTGCCAGCAGCTCCCTTGGACAGGTCCAAGAGACCCAGTACTTC. Encoded protein: CASSSLGQVQETQYF.

The chain uses TRBV21-1 and TRBJ1-5; TRBD1 is taken as the D call from the table, unchecked against the DNA. TRBV21-1 is an annotated pseudogene. CDR3 length: 15 amino acids. The CDR3 is CASSKAPWANQPQHF. CDR3 sequence (DNA): TGTGCCAGCAGCAAAGCCCCCTGGGCCAATCAGCCCCAGCATTTT.

This rearrangement joins TRBV6-5 to TRBJ2-5, with 11 bases aligning to TRBD2. The CDR3 sequence is 15 residues long. CDR1 and CDR2 (germline): MNHEY, SVGAGI. V was pared by 5 bases and J by 5 bases, with 7 bases of the junction left unmatched. The CDR3 reads CASSPLAGGEETQYF. Here the CDR3 DNA reads TGTGCCAGCAGTCCTCTAGCGGGGGGCGAGGAGACCCAGTACTTC.

The chain uses TRBV4-1 and TRBJ2-2; a weak D match, TRBD2 (6 bases). The CDR3 length is 16 residues. The germline gives CDR1 MGHRA, CDR2 YSYEKL. V was trimmed by 4 bases and J by 2 bases, leaving 14 bases between them. The CDR3 loop reads CASSPQTGVNTGELFF. For the CDR3, the DNA is TGCGCCAGCAGCCCACAAACGGGGGTAAACACCGGGGAGCTGTTTTTT.

The sample holds many counts of this clone. The chain joins TRBV6-5 to TRBJ1-4; D gene ambiguous. The ends were cut back, 10 bases at V and 0 bases at J, with 12 bases in the middle. Germline loops: CDR1 MNHEY, CDR2 SVGAGI. This CDR3 comprises 14 residues. The chain's CDR3 is CATRTGSTNEKLFF. In DNA, the CDR3 is TGTGCCACCCGAACGGGTTCAACTAATGAAAAACTGTTTTTT.

CDR3 coding DNA: TGTGCCATCAGTGAGTCGCAGTTCATGAACACTGAAGCTTTCTTT. It specifies CAISESQFMNTEAFF. The chain couples TRBV10-3 to TRBJ1-1; D remains unclear. Trimming pared 0 bases from V and 0 bases from J, leaving 8 bases between. The V gene's germline CDR1 is ENHRY and CDR2 SYGVKD. The CDR3 consists of 15 residues.

This chain uses TRBV11-2 with TRBJ2-5; TRBD2 agrees at 13 bases. V was pared by 1 base and J by 4 bases, with 6 bases of the junction left unmatched. CDR3 length equals 17 residues. The V gene's germline CDR1 is SGHAT and CDR2 FQNNGV. CDR3 in DNA: TGTGCCAGCAGCTTAGGTTTACTAGCGGGGGGGGCAGAGACCCAGTACTTC. Amino acid sequence: CASSLGLLAGGAETQYF.

V is TRBV4-1 and J is TRBJ1-4; TRBD1 matches at 9 bases. The CDR3 is made up of 18 amino acids. The V segment lost 4 bases and the J segment 6 bases; nucleotides outside the gene matches: 15. Looked up from germline, CDR1 is MGHRA and CDR2 is YSYEKL. CDR3 sequence: CASSLRQGDTTADEKLFF. CDR3 nucleotide sequence: TGCGCCAGCAGCCTCCGACAGGGGGATACTACTGCCGATGAAAAACTGTTTTTT.

This clone was detected once. The rearrangement links TRBV6-5 to TRBJ1-1; D call uncertain. Germline assignment: CDR1 MNHEY and CDR2 SVGAGI. Trimming removed 2 bases at V and 4 bases at J, with 11 bases between. This CDR3 is built from 14 residues. Written as DNA, the CDR3 is TGTGCCAGCAGTTACATTGGAGCGAGCACTGAAGCTTTCTTT. It translates to CASSYIGASTEAFF.

The rearrangement uses TRBV12-3 or TRBV12-4 and TRBJ1-1; weak D call: TRBD1 (5 bases). The CDR3 consists of 13 residues. Trimming took off 5 bases at V and 3 bases at J, with 10 bases between the two ends. CDR3 in DNA: TGTGCCAGCAGTCCCGCAGGGTACACTGAAGCTTTCTTT. Translation gives CASSPAGYTEAFF.

This clone was detected once. The chain is built from TRBV14 and TRBJ1-1, with D possibly being TRBD1 (6 bases). Trimming removed 1 base at V and 5 bases at J, with 17 bases between. This CDR3 spans 16 amino acids. Germline V CDR1 and CDR2: SGHDN, FVKESK. The CDR3 spells CASSQGLAGVGTEAFF. CDR3 DNA sequence: TGTGCCAGCAGCCAAGGCTTGGCAGGGGTGGGAACTGAAGCTTTCTTT.

A single count supports this clone. This chain connects TRBV2 to TRBJ1-4; D possibly corresponds to TRBD1 (6 bases). With 7 bases removed from V and 7 bases from J, the gap between germline ends came to 16 bases. The germline gives CDR1 SNHLY, CDR2 FYNNEI. The CDR3 length is 14 residues. The CDR3, as DNA: TGTGCCAGCAATCCTGCAGGCAGGGGTGAAAAACTGTTTTTT. It encodes CASNPAGRGEKLFF.

This chain links TRBV7-2 with TRBJ2-2; D not certain. The CDR3 has 15 residues. The V and J ends lost 1 base and 0 bases respectively, with 6 bases between them. Germline loops: CDR1 SGHTA, CDR2 FQGNSA. CDR3 residues: CASSLVGPNTGELFF. The CDR3 DNA follows: TGTGCCAGCAGCTTAGTGGGCCCGAACACCGGGGAGCTGTTTTTT. Drawing the rest from reference TRBV7-2 and TRBJ2-2, the complete variable domain is GAGVSQSPSNKVTEKGKDVELRCDPISGHTALYWYRQSLGQGLEFLIYFQGNSAPDKSGLPSDRFSAERTGGSVSTLTIQRTQQEDSAVYLCASSLVGPNTGELFFGEGSRLTVL.

The rearrangement uses TRBV7-9 and TRBJ1-2; D perhaps matches TRBD1 (6 bases). Trimming left V 0 bases short and J 2 bases short, with 10 bases between. Germline lookup yields CDR1 SEHNR and CDR2 FQNEAQ (reference sequence). CDR3 length: 15 residues. Here the CDR3 DNA reads TGTGCCAGCAGCTTAGCGGCAGGGGCCAACTATGGCTACACCTTC. Residues: CASSLAAGANYGYTF.

As for this clone: The same CDR3 is also encoded by other DNA sequences in this sample. The chain carries TRBV5-1 and TRBJ1-6; 8 nucleotides line up with TRBD1. From germline, CDR1 is SGHRS and CDR2 YFSETQ. With V trimmed by 4 bases and J by 6 bases, 6 bases remained unmatched. The CDR3 runs to 15 residues. The CDR3 DNA follows: TGCGCCAGCAGCCTGGGGACAGGCGGTAATTCACCCCTCCACTTT. Its translation: CASSLGTGGNSPLHF. The variable domain in full, with the rest retrieved from reference TRBV5-1 and TRBJ1-6, is KAGVTQTPRYLIKTRGQQVTLSCSPISGHRSVSWYQQTPGQGLQFLFEYFSETQRNKGNFPGRFSGRQFSNSRSEMNVSTLELGDSALYLCASSLGTGGNSPLHFGNGTRLTVT.

This chain links TRBV6-5 with TRBJ1-5, with TRBD1 matching 9 bases. The CDR3 is 15 residues long. V dropped 8 bases and J dropped 7; count of bases not matched to a gene: 12. Germline assignment: CDR1 MNHEY and CDR2 SVGAGI. CDR3 DNA sequence: TGTGCCAGCTCCCAGGGACAGGGTCGATGGCAGCCCCAGCATTTT. This gives the protein CASSQGQGRWQPQHF.

DNA for the CDR3: TGTGCCAGCAGCTTCGGACAGGTCATCTACGAGCAGTACGTC. Protein: CASSFGQVIYEQYV. V and J are TRBV11-2 and TRBJ2-7, with TRBD1 identical over 7 bases. The germline V gene has CDR1 SGHAT and CDR2 FQNNGV. The J segment lost 3 bases and the V segment lost 3 bases, leaving 5 bases of the junction unmatched. This CDR3 is 14 amino acids long.

This chain links TRBV2 with TRBJ2-7; weak D call: TRBD1 (6 bases). Germline V gene lookup returns CDR1 SNHLY and CDR2 FYNNEI. The CDR3 contains 18 residues. The ends were cut back, 3 bases at V and 0 bases at J, with 21 bases in the middle. CDR3 DNA sequence: TGTGCCAGCAGTGACCGCCGAGGGGGACGGCTGAACTCCTACGAGCAGTACTTC. This gives the protein CASSDRRGGRLNSYEQYF.

The chain carries TRBV2 and TRBJ2-3; the D gene is possibly TRBD2 (5 bases). Trimming stripped 4 bases from V and 8 bases from J, with 10 bases between. CDR3 size: 12 residues. Germline assignment: CDR1 SNHLY and CDR2 FYNNEI. The CDR3 is CASSGGPGTQYF. The CDR3 DNA follows: TGTGCCAGCAGTGGAGGGCCAGGTACGCAGTATTTT.

The chain is built from TRBV2 and TRBJ2-5, with no clear D. This CDR3 is built from 11 residues. Germline CDR1 is SNHLY and CDR2 is FYNNEI. Trimming left V 4 bases short and J 4 bases short, with 4 bases between. The CDR3 spells CASSAGETQYF. The CDR3 DNA is TGTGCCAGCAGTGCGGGAGAGACCCAGTACTTC.

This clone has just one count. The chain links TRBV5-4 to TRBJ1-1; TRBD1 matches 7 bases. The germline CDR1 and CDR2 sequences are SGHNT and YYREEE (reference sequence). J was trimmed by 0 bases and V by 0 bases; bases with no gene match: 2. The CDR3 is 15 amino acids. CDR3 sequence reads: CASSLAGQVNTEAFF. The CDR3 DNA is TGTGCCAGCAGCTTGGCCGGACAGGTGAACACTGAAGCTTTCTTT.

This chain connects TRBV29-1 to TRBJ1-2, with D tentatively TRBD1 (6 bases). CDR3 length: 10 residues. V lost 6 bases to trimming and J lost 5 bases, with 7 bases between them. Germline CDR1 reads SQVTM; CDR2 reads ANQGSEA. CDR3: CSVGQYGYTF. CDR3 in DNA: TGCAGCGTAGGACAGTATGGCTACACCTTC.

The chain links TRBV12-3 or TRBV12-4 to TRBJ2-5; D remains unclear. The CDR3 has 13 residues. Trimming pared 3 bases from V and 5 bases from J, leaving 10 bases between. CDR3 sequence: CASSFSGRETQYF. The CDR3 nucleotides read TGTGCCAGCAGTTTTAGTGGCAGGGAGACCCAGTACTTC.

The CDR3: CASSLGMRLAGQAYEQYF. CDR3 sequence (DNA): TGTGCCAGCAGCTTGGGCATGAGACTAGCGGGCCAGGCCTACGAGCAGTACTTC. The chain employs TRBV7-2 and TRBJ2-7; 10 nucleotides match TRBD2. V shed 3 bases, J shed 2 bases, and the junction held 13 bases outside the gene matches. The germline V gene has CDR1 SGHTA and CDR2 FQGNSA. CDR3 length: 18 residues.

CDR3 sequence reads: CAIRGQNYGYTF. In nucleotides, the CDR3 is TGTGCCATCAGGGGACAGAACTATGGCTACACCTTC. J is TRBJ1-2 and V is TRBV10-3; 7 bases agree with TRBD1. J lost 2 bases, V lost 6 bases, and 0 bases had no gene match. Per germline, CDR1 ENHRY and CDR2 SYGVKD. The CDR3 is 12 residues long.

The chain combines TRBV30 with TRBJ2-3; D is perhaps TRBD2 (6 bases). The V end was cut by 0 bases, the J end by 6 bases, with 10 bases between. The CDR3 loop spans 13 amino acids. Germline CDR1 reads GTSNPN; CDR2 reads SVGIG (reference sequence). The CDR3 nucleotides are TGTGCCTGGAGTGTACTTGGGAGGGATACGCAGTATTTT. Its protein is CAWSVLGRDTQYF.